Presented here are 31 T cell receptor beta chains from one specimen sequenced in a study of regulatory T cells in long-lasting Graves disease. Building of the TCR beta libraries involved iRepertoire HTBI primers and Arm-PCR of CDR3 regions. TCRdb redid the calling of the multiplex PCR reads with MiXCR, one entry per CDR3 protein. The table includes hundreds of thousands of distinct CDR3 sequences, 15% to 20% detected once. Documented time point: newly diagnosed GD, antithyroid drugs for less than 3 months. PBMC-extracted RNA yielded the TCR library. A further study also used this sample, focusing on T cells in Graves' hyperthyroidism and ophthalmopathy.

The source material was peripheral blood mononuclear cells (PBMCs), sampled at new diagnosis, from a patient treated with antithyroid drugs. The receptors stem from a woman in her twenties or thirties with Graves disease.

This clonotype has at least ten counts. This chain uses TRBV2 with TRBJ2-3; tentatively, D is TRBD1 (5 bases). There are 14 residues in the CDR3. Deletions cut 6 bases from V and 2 bases from J, with 12 bases between. Germline V CDR1 and CDR2: SNHLY, FYNNEI. The CDR3 here is CASRYRTHTDTQYF. The CDR3 DNA is TGTGCCAGCAGATACAGGACGCACACAGATACGCAGTATTTT.

This clonotype has a handful of counts. The V and J genes are TRBV19 and TRBJ2-7; possible D gene TRBD1, 6 bases. Trimming took off 7 bases at V and 0 bases at J, with 16 bases between the two ends. The CDR3 is 15 residues long. Germline CDR1 is LNHDA and CDR2 is SQIVND (reference sequence). The CDR3 loop is CASTQQGSSSYEQYF. CDR3 nucleotides: TGTGCCAGTACCCAACAGGGTTCCAGCTCCTACGAGCAGTACTTC.

The rearrangement uses TRBV5-1 and TRBJ1-3; D call uncertain. This CDR3 comprises 15 residues. The V gene lost 0 bases and the J gene lost 0 bases, with 7 bases spanning the gap. From germline, CDR1 is SGHRS and CDR2 YFSETQ. Here the CDR3 reads CASSLAGNSGNTIYF. Written as DNA, the CDR3 is TGCGCCAGCAGCTTGGCCGGAAACTCTGGAAACACCATATATTTT.

A remark on this clonotype: A read error may explain this, as a much larger clone is one base away. No conserved phenylalanine or tryptophan is present at the end of the CDR3, so a read error is the likely explanation. The V gene is TRBV2, the J gene TRBJ1-5; 8 bases line up with TRBD1. Germline-derived CDR1 and CDR2 are SNHLY and FYNNEI. With 6 bases clipped from V and 2 bases from J, the junction kept 6 bases outside the gene matches. CDR3 size: 15 residues. The CDR3 sequence is CASSRDRSGNQPQHS. DNA of the CDR3: TGTGCCAGCAGCCGGGACAGGAGTGGCAATCAGCCCCAGCATTCT.

The J gene is TRBJ1-2, the V gene TRBV18; TRBD1 matches 9 bases. CDR3 length equals 15 residues. After removal of 3 bases from V and 8 bases from J, the junction contained 10 bases not matched to a gene. The germline CDR1 and CDR2 sequences are KGHSH and LQKENI. In DNA form, the CDR3 reads TGTGCCAGCTCACCCCCTGAGACAGGGGGTTGGGGCTACACCTTC. Protein product: CASSPPETGGWGYTF.

This clonotype was observed many times. The J gene is TRBJ1-5, the V gene TRBV6-9; D gene unclear. There are 14 residues in the CDR3. The germline gives CDR1 MNHGY, CDR2 SVAAGI. The ends were cut back, 4 bases at V and 7 bases at J, with 14 bases in the middle. CDR3 protein: CASSSGILNQPQHF. Written as DNA, the CDR3 is TGTGCCAGCAGTTCCGGTATTCTCAACCAGCCCCAGCATTTT.

The chain joins TRBV28 to TRBJ1-2, with 9 bases fitting TRBD1. CDR1 is MDHEN, CDR2 SYDVKM, per germline. CDR3 length: 14 amino acids. The V and J ends lost 2 bases and 6 bases, in that order; junction bases with no gene match: 4. The CDR3 region is CASSLRDRVDGYTF. The CDR3 DNA sequence: TGTGCCAGCAGTTTAAGGGACAGGGTGGATGGCTACACCTTC.

This clonotype was counted a few times. This chain joins TRBV11-2 and TRBJ2-2; D is unresolved. Deletions cut 2 bases from V and 1 base from J, with 5 bases between. The CDR3 consists of 14 residues. Germline V gives CDR1 SGHAT, CDR2 FQNNGV. CDR3 DNA: TGTGCCAGCAGCTTATGGAGGAACACCGGGGAGCTGTTTTTT. Its protein product is CASSLWRNTGELFF.

This clonotype turned up a few times. This chain connects TRBV19 to TRBJ2-1; 11 nucleotides line up with TRBD2. This CDR3 is built from 15 residues. The V gene's germline CDR1 is LNHDA and CDR2 SQIVND (reference sequence). J gave up 5 bases and V 3 bases, and 3 bases lay outside the gene matches. The CDR3 loop reads CASSMGLAENNEQFF. DNA of the CDR3: TGTGCCAGTAGTATGGGACTAGCGGAGAACAATGAGCAGTTCTTC.

This clonotype was seen at least ten times. The gene calls are TRBV7-2 and TRBJ2-7, with a possible D match to TRBD1 (6 bases). CDR3 length equals 15 residues. Germline CDR1 SGHTA, CDR2 FQGNSA. The ends were cut back, 1 base at V and 4 bases at J, with 14 bases in the middle. The DNA of the CDR3 is TGTGCCAGCAGCTTAGGTTTCAGAGACAGGTACGAGCAGTACTTC. Protein product: CASSLGFRDRYEQYF.

Ten or more counts support this clonotype. The rearrangement joins TRBV5-1 to TRBJ1-1; D uncertain. Looked up from germline, CDR1 is SGHRS and CDR2 is YFSETQ. Trimming removed 1 base at V and 6 bases at J, with 10 bases between. This CDR3 region has 13 residues. Here the CDR3 DNA reads TGCGCCAGCAGCTTGATCCAGAGCGCTGAAGCTTTCTTT. It specifies CASSLIQSAEAFF.

There are many counts of this clonotype. J is TRBJ1-4 and V is TRBV28; 9 bases line up with TRBD1. The CDR3 length is 17 residues. The germline V gene has CDR1 MDHEN and CDR2 SYDVKM. V was clipped by 6 bases and J by 7 bases; unmatched bases: 15. DNA for the CDR3: TGTGCCAGCAGGGCCCGTGGGGACAGGGCGGTAATTGAAAAACTGTTTTTT. Protein sequence: CASRARGDRAVIEKLFF.

The chain combines TRBV9 with TRBJ1-5; D is perhaps TRBD1 (5 bases). Germline V gives CDR1 SGDLS, CDR2 YYNGEE. V was shortened by 7 bases and J by 0 bases, with 14 bases between the two germline ends. This CDR3 has 15 residues. The chain's CDR3 is CASATGHFSNQPQHF. The CDR3 bases are TGTGCCAGCGCTACCGGACATTTTAGCAATCAGCCCCAGCATTTT.

The chain uses TRBV6-1 and TRBJ1-2; D is ambiguous. Deletions cut 0 bases from V and 4 bases from J, with 9 bases between. Germline V lookup: CDR1 MNHNS, CDR2 SASEGT. CDR3 size: 14 residues. The CDR3 loop is CASSEAGGVYGYTF. In nucleotides, the CDR3 is TGTGCCAGCAGTGAAGCGGGAGGAGTCTATGGCTACACCTTC.

As to this clonotype: This clone may be a read error of a much larger clone one base away. This chain connects TRBV7-9 to TRBJ1-4, with 7 bases fitting TRBD1. The V segment lost 4 bases and the J segment 8 bases; nucleotides outside the gene matches: 7. The CDR3 loop spans 14 amino acids. Looked up from germline, CDR1 is SEHNR and CDR2 is FQNEAQ (reference sequence). Written as DNA, the CDR3 is TGTGCCAGCAGCTCCCGGGACAGCAAGGAAAAACTGTTTTTT. This translates into CASSSRDSKEKLFF.

This clonotype came up a few times. A clone one base away is much larger, so this may be a read error. V is TRBV28 and J is TRBJ2-1, with 10 bases that match TRBD1. Germline V lookup: CDR1 MDHEN, CDR2 SYDVKM. The CDR3 sequence is 15 residues long. The CDR3 bases are TGTGCCAGCAAAGACATGGGACAGGGGAGCGATGAGCGGTTCTTC. Translated: CASKDMGQGSDERFF.

The table lists this clonotype with many counts. The J gene is TRBJ2-4, the V gene TRBV20-1; TRBD2 is a possible D gene (7 bases). Deletions cut 6 bases from V and 4 bases from J, with 16 bases between. Germline loops: CDR1 DFQATT, CDR2 SNEGSKA (reference sequence). The CDR3 covers 14 residues. CDR3 region: CSARARGGKNIQYF. The CDR3 DNA sequence: TGCAGTGCCAGGGCGAGGGGGGGGAAAAACATTCAGTACTTC.

This chain links TRBV29-1 with TRBJ2-2, with TRBD2 matching over 8 bases. This CDR3 region has 17 residues. Germline V gives CDR1 SQVTM, CDR2 ANQGSEA. Unmatched junction bases numbered 15, after V lost 4 bases and J lost 5 bases. The CDR3 DNA reads as TGCAGCGTTGTAGTCCCCCGGGGACTAGGGGATACCGGGGAGCTGTTTTTT. Its protein is CSVVVPRGLGDTGELFF.

The V call is TRBV20-1, the J call TRBJ1-5; weak D call: TRBD1 (5 bases). Germline CDR1 is DFQATT and CDR2 is SNEGSKA (reference sequence). The CDR3 sequence is 16 residues long. V was clipped by 0 bases and J by 2 bases, with 14 bases between them. The CDR3 nucleotides read TGCAGTGCTAGAGAAGACGGGGGGTTCGGCAATCAGCCCCAGCATTTT. As protein: CSAREDGGFGNQPQHF.

The gene calls are TRBV20-1 and TRBJ2-5; 13 bases match TRBD2. Germline V gene data show CDR1 as DFQATT and CDR2 as SNEGSKA (reference sequence). This CDR3 is built from 19 residues. Trimming took 3 bases from V and 0 from J; bases not matched to a gene: 13. The CDR3 bases are TGCAGTGCTAGTTACCCCAGACTAGCGGGAGGCCAGTACCAAGAGACCCAGTACTTC. Its translation: CSASYPRLAGGQYQETQYF.

The genes are TRBV9 and TRBJ2-2; the match to TRBD1 covers 8 bases. Germline-derived CDR1 and CDR2 are SGDLS and YYNGEE. Trimming took 4 bases from V and 3 from J; bases not matched to a gene: 11. The length of the CDR3 is 17 residues. In nucleotides, the CDR3 is TGTGCCAGCAGCCCTTCTCCCAGGGGGCGCGACACCGGGGAGCTGTTTTTT. This encodes CASSPSPRGRDTGELFF.

The CDR3 DNA sequence: TGTGCCAGCAGGACTCCAAGCTCCTACAATGAGCAGTTCTTC. Amino acid sequence: CASRTPSSYNEQFF. The V gene is TRBV28, the J gene TRBJ2-1; D is ambiguous. V lost 6 bases and J lost 0, with 9 bases in between. CDR3 length: 14 amino acids. Germline V lookup: CDR1 MDHEN, CDR2 SYDVKM.

V gene TRBV20-1 combines with J gene TRBJ2-1; D is unresolved. V dropped 6 bases and J dropped 0 bases, with 18 bases sitting between them. Germline V gene sequence: CDR1 DFQATT, CDR2 SNEGSKA (reference sequence). This CDR3 contains 16 residues. CDR3 sequence reads: CSAPRLDVSSYNEQFF. Written as DNA, the CDR3 is TGCAGTGCACCTAGACTCGACGTTAGCTCCTACAATGAGCAGTTCTTC.

This clonotype was recorded at least ten times. This chain joins TRBV20-1 and TRBJ1-4; possibly TRBD1 for D (6 bases). Germline V gene data show CDR1 as DFQATT and CDR2 as SNEGSKA (reference sequence). The CDR3 runs 16 residues. Trimming stripped 5 bases from V and 2 bases from J, with 18 bases between. This CDR3 is CSAPPRRDTTNEKLFF. The CDR3 DNA reads TGCAGTGCTCCGCCCCGTAGGGACACCACTAATGAAAAACTGTTTTTT.

This chain joins TRBV9 and TRBJ1-6; D is uncertain. The CDR3 has 15 residues. CDR1 and CDR2 (germline): SGDLS, YYNGEE. Trimming pared 0 bases from V and 9 bases from J, leaving 13 bases between. The CDR3 spells CASSVEAGSSSPLHF. Written as DNA, the CDR3 is TGTGCCAGCAGCGTAGAGGCGGGTTCCAGTTCACCCCTCCACTTT.

The chain combines TRBV5-6 with TRBJ2-7; D is unresolved. The V gene's germline CDR1 is SGHDT and CDR2 YYEEEE. The CDR3 is made up of 14 amino acids. Trimming cost V 4 bases and J 1 base, with 12 bases left between them. CDR3 sequence reads: CASSLRVTSYEQYF. Here the CDR3 DNA reads TGTGCCAGCAGCCTCCGGGTTACGTCCTACGAGCAGTACTTC.

This clonotype has ten or more counts. The chain recombines TRBV12-3 or TRBV12-4 with TRBJ1-6; the match to TRBD1 covers 9 bases. Trimming at V came to 6 bases and at J to 8 bases, leaving 8 bases not matched to a gene. The CDR3 spans 15 residues. The CDR3 DNA reads TGTGCCAGCAGCAGGTCGGGACAGGGCGATTCACCCCTCCACTTT. It is translated as CASSRSGQGDSPLHF.

This clonotype appeared many times. The V call is TRBV12-5, the J call TRBJ1-1, with 10 bases fitting TRBD1. There are 17 residues in the CDR3. Germline trimming cut 6 bases from V and 0 bases from J; bases unmatched to any gene: 10. Germline V gene sequence: CDR1 LGHNT, CDR2 FRNRAP. The CDR3 DNA is TGTGCTAGTGGATATGCGACAGGGGGCGGCATGAACACTGAAGCTTTCTTT. Its translation: CASGYATGGGMNTEAFF.

This clonotype was observed many times. The chain carries TRBV20-1 and TRBJ2-5, with no clear D. Germline lookup yields CDR1 DFQATT and CDR2 SNEGSKA (reference sequence). The CDR3 loop spans 13 amino acids. V lost 6 bases and J lost 5, with 16 bases in between. The CDR3: CSATPPGSETQYF. As DNA, the CDR3 is TGCAGTGCCACCCCCCCGGGTAGTGAGACCCAGTACTTC.

This clonotype was counted many times. The chain carries TRBV3-1 and TRBJ1-1, with a weak D call TRBD1 (5 bases). The CDR3 is 14 amino acids. Germline lookup yields CDR1 LGHDT and CDR2 YNNKEL (reference sequence). Trimming removed 2 bases at V and 0 bases at J, with 7 bases between. The CDR3 protein is CASSQQTVNTEAFF. The CDR3 DNA sequence: TGTGCCAGCAGCCAACAGACAGTGAACACTGAAGCTTTCTTT. The complete variable domain, with remaining parts taken from reference TRBV3-1 and TRBJ1-1, reads DTAVSQTPKYLVTQMGNDKSIKCEQNLGHDTMYWYKQDSKKFLKIMFSYNNKELIINETVPNRFSPKSPDKAHLNLHINSLELGDSAVYFCASSQQTVNTEAFFGQGTRLTVV.

This clonotype was observed a handful of times. The chain couples TRBV28 to TRBJ2-1; D is possibly TRBD2 (5 bases). The CDR3 runs 13 residues. The germline V gene has CDR1 MDHEN and CDR2 SYDVKM. V gave up 3 bases and J gave up 9 bases, with 12 bases separating them. CDR3 bases: TGTGCCAGCAGTTTTGGGGTTGGAGGTGAGCAGTTCTTC. This translates into CASSFGVGGEQFF.